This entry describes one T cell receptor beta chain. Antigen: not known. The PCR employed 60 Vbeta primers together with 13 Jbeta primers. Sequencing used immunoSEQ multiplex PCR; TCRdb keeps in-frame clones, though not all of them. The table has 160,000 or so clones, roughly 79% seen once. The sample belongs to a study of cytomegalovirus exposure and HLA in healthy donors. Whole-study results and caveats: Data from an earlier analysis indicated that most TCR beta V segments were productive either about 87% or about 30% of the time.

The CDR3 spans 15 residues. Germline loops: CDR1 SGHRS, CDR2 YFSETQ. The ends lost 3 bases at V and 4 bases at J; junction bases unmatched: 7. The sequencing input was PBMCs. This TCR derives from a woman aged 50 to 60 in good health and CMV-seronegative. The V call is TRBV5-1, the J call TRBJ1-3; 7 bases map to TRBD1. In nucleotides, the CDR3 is TGCGCCAGCAGCTCCACAGGGGCAGAAGGAAACACCATATATTTT. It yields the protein CASSSTGAEGNTIYF.